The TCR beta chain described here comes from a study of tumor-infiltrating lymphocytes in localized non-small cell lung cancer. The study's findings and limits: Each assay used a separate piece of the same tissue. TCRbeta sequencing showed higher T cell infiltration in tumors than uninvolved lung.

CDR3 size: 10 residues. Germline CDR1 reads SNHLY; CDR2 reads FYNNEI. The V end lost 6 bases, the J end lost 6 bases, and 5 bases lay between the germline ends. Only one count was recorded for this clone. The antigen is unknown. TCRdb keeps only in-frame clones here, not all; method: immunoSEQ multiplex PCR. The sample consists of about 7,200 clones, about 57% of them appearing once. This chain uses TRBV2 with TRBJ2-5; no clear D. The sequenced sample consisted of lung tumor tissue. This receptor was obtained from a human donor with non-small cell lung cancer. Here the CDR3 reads CASRGKTQYF. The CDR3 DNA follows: TGTGCCAGCAGGGGGAAGACCCAGTACTTC.